The subject of this entry is one TCR beta chain. The data originate from a study of cytomegalovirus exposure and HLA in healthy donors. PCR employed 60 Vbeta and 13 Jbeta primers. Libraries were prepared by immunoSEQ multiplex PCR; TCRdb keeps only in-frame clonotypes and omits some of them. Here the sample table reports 120,000 to 150,000 clones. With 2 bases removed from V and 1 base from J, the gap between germline ends came to 8 bases. Germline assignment: CDR1 GTSNPN and CDR2 SVGIG (reference sequence). The CDR3 totals 13 residues. The sequence derives from a woman aged 45-60 years in good health and CMV-seronegative. The source material was PBMCs. The chain has TRBV30 and TRBJ2-5; D call uncertain. The CDR3 reads CAWSQRIQETQYF. CDR3 sequence (DNA): TGTGCCTGGAGTCAGCGCATCCAAGAGACCCAGTACTTC.